The clone carrying this T cell receptor beta chain appeared once. Mismatch with germline at one junction end may stem from a read error. The sample originates from a study of blood T cell repertoires in COVID-19. Study background: From the United States, Italy and Spain came samples of acute and convalescent COVID-19. T cells, B-cell-depleted T cells, or PBMCs supplied cDNA or gDNA.

Authors' methods: Amplified reference gene primers provided the basis for estimating nucleated cell counts. The repertoire was sequenced with immunoSEQ multiplex PCR; TCRdb's copy has only in-frame clones and lacks some. V, J and clone size were drawn from that table, and D and trimming were deduced from the DNA. The sample has 90,000 or so clones, 90% to 95% seen once. The sequencing sample was made of peripheral blood. The source is a human donor with active COVID-19. The donor label of this sample is uncertain.

As DNA, the CDR3 is TGTGCTAGCAGTCTGAATAGCGGGGGGGCCCTAGATACGCAGTATTTT. Translation: CASSLNSGGALDTQYF. The genes are TRBV7-7 and TRBJ2-3; 11 nucleotides match TRBD2. Germline CDR1 is SSHAT and CDR2 is FNYEAQ (reference sequence). The CDR3 contains 16 residues.